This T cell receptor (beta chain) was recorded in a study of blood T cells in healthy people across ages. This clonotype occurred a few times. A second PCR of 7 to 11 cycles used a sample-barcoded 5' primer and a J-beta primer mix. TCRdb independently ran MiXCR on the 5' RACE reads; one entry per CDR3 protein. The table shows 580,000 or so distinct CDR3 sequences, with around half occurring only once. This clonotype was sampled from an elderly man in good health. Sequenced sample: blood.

Written as DNA, the CDR3 is TGTGCCAGCAGCTTAGGGGGGGATTGGAACACTGAAGCTTTCTTT. It is translated as CASSLGGDWNTEAFF. This chain uses TRBV7-9 with TRBJ1-1; TRBD1 might be the D (5 bases). The CDR3 is 15 residues long. V was cut by 1 base and J by 1 base, with 10 bases left in between. Germline values: CDR1 SEHNR, CDR2 FQNEAQ (reference sequence).